The present T cell receptor (beta chain) was sequenced within a study of blood T cell repertoires in COVID-19 (dated by TCRdb to the early 2020s). With respect to the entire study: Collaborator samples came from the United States, Italy and Spain and covered acute and convalescent phases of COVID-19. The dataset comprised deeply sampled blood TCRbeta repertoires from subjects exposed to, actively infected with, or recovered from COVID-19. The repertoires were made available in a free public database intended to serve as a resource for research on the immune response to SARS-CoV-2. The material from the prospective study consisted of cDNA or gDNA derived from T cells, B-cell-depleted T cells, or PBMCs. Samples were obtained from the ongoing ImmuneRACE study (first 160 participants) and from about 1,300 subjects provided by 6 global collaborators. A de-identified subject ID, COVID-19 status, age in years and sex were almost always included in the sample metadata. Where HLA class I and class II types were available, the types were taken from metadata supplied by the sample provider, not from assay-based typing. Beyond this particular receptor, the publication reports: The amount of clinical and demographic metadata varied by source and participant and was provided uncurated.

In the prospective study, participants were roughly 18 to 100 years old, resided in about two dozen geographic areas of the United States, and were enrolled through a virtual design. Cohort assignment in the prospective study relied on participant-reported clinical history from a screening survey and a study questionnaire. Recovered participants in ImmuneRACE Cohort 3 were defined by two consecutive negative NP/OP PCR tests, clearance by a healthcare professional, or resolution of symptoms. In the prospective study, mobile phlebotomists collected whole blood, serum and a nasopharyngeal or oropharyngeal swab from each participant. Additional blood draws and questionnaires over an approximately 2-month period could optionally be provided by prospective study participants. Before DNA extraction, blood samples from the prospective study were shipped at room temperature or frozen. The CDR3 covers 14 residues, taking in both the cysteine and the phenylalanine. Solely the CDR3 DNA is kept, with 42 bases framed from the first base. The V end loses 6 bases and the J end loses 1 base, and a stretch of 12 bases separates them. CDR1 is given as MDHEN and CDR2 as SYDVKM, both from the germline V gene.

TCRbeta CDR3 regions were amplified from genomic DNA by means of the immunoSEQ Assay, a bias-controlled multiplex PCR. Per the authors' processing: The number of nucleated cells in each sample was estimated by amplification of reference gene primers within the assay. To quantify the absolute abundance of each unique TCRbeta CDR3 rearrangement, sequence reads were collapsed and filtered. For each sample, productive Simpson clonality was calculated by taking the square root of Simpson's diversity index across productive rearrangements. The clones in this table, taken by TCRdb from immuneACCESS, are in-frame only. Not every clone is retained; where verified, under half of the shortfall comes from an unresolved V gene, and the cause of the rest is unknown. V and J calls and clone size are as listed in that table; D and trimming were resolved from the DNA. A total of about 330,000 clones appear in this sample, roughly 90% of them only once. Roughly 20% of the sample goes to the ten largest clones.

As for this clone: It lacks a known antigen. No base quality information exists; no much larger clone differs at one position. The same CDR3 also results from other DNA sequences found in this sample.

The sequenced material came from PBMCs or T cells enriched from blood (not recorded which). The chain is encoded by TRBV28 joined to TRBJ1-1; the D gene is possibly TRBD1, with 6 bases matching. The sequence came from a woman aged 30 to 39 who had recovered from COVID-19. The CDR3 sequence is CASRGGAANTEAFF. The nucleotide sequence reads TGTGCCAGCAGGGGGGGGGCGGCGAACACTGAAGCTTTCTTT.